This TCR beta chain stems from a study of blood T cell repertoires in COVID-19. About the research overall: From the United States, Italy and Spain came samples of acute and convalescent COVID-19. Nucleic acid was either cDNA or gDNA, and it came from T cells, B-cell-depleted T cells, or PBMCs.

Trimming took 1 base from V and 6 from J, leaving 9 bases between them. Per germline, CDR1 SGHDN and CDR2 FVKESK. This CDR3 comprises 14 residues. Study processing details: The authors estimated nucleated cell counts from reference gene primer amplification. Measured with immunoSEQ multiplex PCR; TCRdb has only the in-frame clones, and not every one. V, J and clone size derive from that table, while D and trimming were established from the DNA sequence. The table shows 200,000 to 300,000 clones, with about 85% occurring only once. This receptor was obtained from a man in his fifties or sixties who had recovered from COVID-19. Input material: peripheral blood. The chain recombines TRBV14 with TRBJ2-2, with a weak D call TRBD1 (5 bases). This CDR3 is CASSQATGAGELFF. CDR3 bases: TGTGCCAGCAGCCAAGCTACAGGAGCCGGGGAGCTGTTTTTT.